This TCR beta chain was identified during a study of cytomegalovirus exposure and HLA in healthy donors. Regarding the study as a whole: A further, later analysis showed that HLA-associated TCR beta chains (compared with equally common others) were more clonally expanded. It was likely that a cluster of highly shared sequence variants was a sequencing artifact. The dataset shows that most TCR sequences were rare, while some public TCRs occurred in many donors.

About this clone: Its antigen is not known.

It was with 60 Vbeta and 13 Jbeta primers that the PCR ran. The data were produced by immunoSEQ multiplex PCR, yet TCRdb's version contains in-frame clones alone and is incomplete. The data contain approximately 160,000 clones, around 80% of them singletons. This CDR3 comprises 16 residues. The V gene lost 7 bases and the J gene lost 0 bases, with 13 bases spanning the gap. In germline, CDR1 is LNHDA, CDR2 SQIVND (reference sequence). This sequence originates from a human donor in good health. The sample was PBMCs. The rearrangement uses TRBV19 and TRBJ2-6, with D possibly being TRBD1 (5 bases). CDR3 in DNA: TGTGCCAGTACCATAGGGGTTAGCTCTGGGGCCAACGTCCTGACTTTC. This sequence encodes CASTIGVSSGANVLTF.